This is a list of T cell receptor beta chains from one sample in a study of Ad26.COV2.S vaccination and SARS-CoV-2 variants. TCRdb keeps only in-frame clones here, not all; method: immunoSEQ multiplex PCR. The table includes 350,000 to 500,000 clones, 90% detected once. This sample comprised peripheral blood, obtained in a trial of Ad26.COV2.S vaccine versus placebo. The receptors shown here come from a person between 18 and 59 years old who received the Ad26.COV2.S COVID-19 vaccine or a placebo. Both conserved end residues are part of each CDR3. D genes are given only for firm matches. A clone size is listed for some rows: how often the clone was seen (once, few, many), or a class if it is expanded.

CDR3 DNA: TGTGCCTGGAGTCCTATAATCACAGGTTTCTATGGCTACACCTTC
CDR3 protein: CAWSPIITGFYGYTF
V gene: TRBV30
J gene: TRBJ1-2
clone size: -
D gene: -

CDR3 DNA: TGTGCCATCAGTGAGTCGAGGACGGGAGAGGGTACCATGGGCACTGAAGCTTTCTTT
CDR3 protein: CAISESRTGEGTMGTEAFF
V gene: TRBV10-3
J gene: TRBJ1-1
clone size: -
D gene: -

CDR3 DNA: TGTGCCAGCAGCTTGAGCGCAGGGGTGAACTATGGCTACACCTTC
CDR3 protein: CASSLSAGVNYGYTF
V gene: TRBV5-6
J gene: TRBJ1-2
clone size: few
D gene: -

CDR3 DNA: TGTGCCAGCAGTCCGGGACGGGGCCCGGGGATTGTAAAACTGTTTTTT
CDR3 protein: CASSPGRGPGIVKLFF
V gene: TRBV28
J gene: TRBJ1-4
clone size: -
D gene: -

CDR3 DNA: TGTGCCAGCAGCTTTCCGATAGGGGTGAACACTGAAGCTTTCTTT
CDR3 protein: CASSFPIGVNTEAFF
V gene: TRBV7-2
J gene: TRBJ1-1
clone size: -
D gene: -

CDR3 DNA: TGTGCCAGCAGCGCTCGCCGGGGAGGGGAGGCCAAAAACATTCAGTACTTC
CDR3 protein: CASSARRGGEAKNIQYF
V gene: TRBV7-2
J gene: TRBJ2-4
clone size: -
D gene: TRBD2

CDR3 DNA: TGTGCCATCGCGTGGGACACAACTAACTATGGCTACACCTTC
CDR3 protein: CAIAWDTTNYGYTF
V gene: TRBV10-3
J gene: TRBJ1-2
clone size: once
D gene: -

CDR3 DNA: TGTGCCAGCAGCTTGACAGGGGGCAATTCACCCCTCCACTTT
CDR3 protein: CASSLTGGNSPLHF
V gene: TRBV5-8
J gene: TRBJ1-6
clone size: -
D gene: TRBD1

CDR3 DNA: TGTGCCAGCAGCCCGGGGGTCCGCTACACCTTC
CDR3 protein: CASSPGVRYTF
V gene: TRBV7-9
J gene: TRBJ1-2
clone size: -
D gene: -

CDR3 DNA: TGTGCCTGGAGTCCGGGGACAGGGGGGAAAGAGACCCAGTACTTC
CDR3 protein: CAWSPGTGGKETQYF
V gene: TRBV30
J gene: TRBJ2-5
clone size: -
D gene: TRBD1

CDR3 DNA: TGTGCCAGCAGTTACGAGGGAGTATCGACAGATACGCAGTATTTT
CDR3 protein: CASSYEGVSTDTQYF
V gene: TRBV6-2/TRBV6-3
J gene: TRBJ2-3
clone size: -
D gene: -

CDR3 DNA: TGTGCCAGCACAAATCCGGGACAGGGCTCCTACGAGCAGTACTTC
CDR3 protein: CASTNPGQGSYEQYF
V gene: TRBV28
J gene: TRBJ2-7
clone size: -
D gene: TRBD1

CDR3 DNA: TGTGCCAGTAGTATATTGGGAGGGGTAGTCACAGATACGCAGTATTTT
CDR3 protein: CASSILGGVVTDTQYF
V gene: TRBV19
J gene: TRBJ2-3
clone size: -
D gene: TRBD2

CDR3 DNA: TGTGCCAGCAGGTCCGGGTCTTCTGGAAACACCATATATTTT
CDR3 protein: CASRSGSSGNTIYF
V gene: TRBV9
J gene: TRBJ1-3
clone size: -
D gene: -

CDR3 DNA: TGTGCCAGCATCCCTGGACTAGCGACCCTCACAGATACGCAGTATTTT
CDR3 protein: CASIPGLATLTDTQYF
V gene: TRBV28
J gene: TRBJ2-3
clone size: -
D gene: TRBD2

CDR3 DNA: TGTGCCACCAGTGAAGGGGACAGGGATTTTAATGAGCAGTTCTTC
CDR3 protein: CATSEGDRDFNEQFF
V gene: TRBV24-1
J gene: TRBJ2-1
clone size: once
D gene: TRBD1

CDR3 DNA: TGTGCCAGCAGCCCCCGACAGATGCCCGGGGAGCTGTTTTTT
CDR3 protein: CASSPRQMPGELFF
V gene: TRBV9
J gene: TRBJ2-2
clone size: -
D gene: -

CDR3 DNA: TGCAGCGTTGAAGCAGATGCGGCCAATGAGCAGTTCTTC
CDR3 protein: CSVEADAANEQFF
V gene: TRBV29-1
J gene: TRBJ2-1
clone size: -
D gene: -

CDR3 DNA: TGTGCCAGCAGACAGGCACAAGAGACCCAGTACTTC
CDR3 protein: CASRQAQETQYF
V gene: TRBV3-1/TRBV3-2
J gene: TRBJ2-5
clone size: -
D gene: -

CDR3 DNA: TGTGCCAGCAGCCAAAACAGGGCCGTCGACCCCCACCAGGAGTATGGCTACACCTTC
CDR3 protein: CASSQNRAVDPHQEYGYTF
V gene: TRBV3-1/TRBV3-2
J gene: TRBJ1-2
clone size: few
D gene: -

CDR3 DNA: TGTGCCAGCAGCTTGGGGGGTGTCTATGGCTACACCTTC
CDR3 protein: CASSLGGVYGYTF
V gene: TRBV7-9
J gene: TRBJ1-2
clone size: once
D gene: -

CDR3 DNA: TGTGCCAGCAGCCAAAGGGGTCGAGAAGGCAGGAGCTCCTACAATGAGCAGTTCTTC
CDR3 protein: CASSQRGREGRSSYNEQFF
V gene: TRBV3-1/TRBV3-2
J gene: TRBJ2-1
clone size: -
D gene: -

CDR3 DNA: TGTGCCAGCAGGGTGGCCAGCATCTGGGAGACCCAGTACTTC
CDR3 protein: CASRVASIWETQYF
V gene: TRBV28
J gene: TRBJ2-5
clone size: -
D gene: -

CDR3 DNA: TGTGCCAGCAGGGTTGGGTCGGACGGCCGGAACACCGGGGAGCTGTTTTTT
CDR3 protein: CASRVGSDGRNTGELFF
V gene: TRBV25-1
J gene: TRBJ2-2
clone size: once
D gene: -

CDR3 DNA: TGTGCCAGCAGTGAAGTGGCTAGCGGGAGGGCAAGACAGTTCTTC
CDR3 protein: CASSEVASGRARQFF
V gene: TRBV2
J gene: TRBJ2-1
clone size: once
D gene: TRBD2

CDR3 DNA: TGTGCCAGCAGTGCCGAACCCGAAGACAATGAGCAGTTCTTC
CDR3 protein: CASSAEPEDNEQFF
V gene: TRBV2
J gene: TRBJ2-1
clone size: -
D gene: -

CDR3 DNA: TGTGCCAGCTCACCCCCCGGGCCCGAGCAGTACTTC
CDR3 protein: CASSPPGPEQYF
V gene: TRBV18
J gene: TRBJ2-7
clone size: -
D gene: -

CDR3 DNA: TGCAGCGTTGTAGTCACAGTCGACCCTGGGGCCAACGTCCTGACTTTC
CDR3 protein: CSVVVTVDPGANVLTF
V gene: TRBV29-1
J gene: TRBJ2-6
clone size: -
D gene: -

CDR3 DNA: TGTGCCAGCAGCCGCAAACCCTCGGACTCCTACGAGCAGTACTTC
CDR3 protein: CASSRKPSDSYEQYF
V gene: TRBV27
J gene: TRBJ2-7
clone size: -
D gene: -

CDR3 DNA: TGTGCCAGCAGTTTATCCCCTCTCGACCGGGACAGGGGATACGAGCAGTACTTC
CDR3 protein: CASSLSPLDRDRGYEQYF
V gene: TRBV27
J gene: TRBJ2-7
clone size: -
D gene: TRBD1

CDR3 DNA: TGTGCCAGCAGCCCCAGACAGGGGTACAATGAGCAGTTCTTC
CDR3 protein: CASSPRQGYNEQFF
V gene: TRBV7-3
J gene: TRBJ2-1
clone size: -
D gene: TRBD1

CDR3 DNA: TGTGCCATCAGTGGTAGCGGGAATACGCAGTATTTT
CDR3 protein: CAISGSGNTQYF
V gene: TRBV10-3
J gene: TRBJ2-3
clone size: -
D gene: TRBD2

CDR3 DNA: TGTGCCAGCAGGATCGGAGGGCCGTGGAACACCGGGGAGCTGTTTTTT
CDR3 protein: CASRIGGPWNTGELFF
V gene: TRBV5-6
J gene: TRBJ2-2
clone size: -
D gene: -

CDR3 DNA: TGTGCCAGTAGTCCAACGAGCGGGAGGGGAAGGGATGAGCAGTTCTTC
CDR3 protein: CASSPTSGRGRDEQFF
V gene: TRBV19
J gene: TRBJ2-1
clone size: -
D gene: TRBD2

CDR3 DNA: TGTGCCAGCAGTGGCCGACAGGGGGAAGCTTTCTTT
CDR3 protein: CASSGRQGEAFF
V gene: TRBV27
J gene: TRBJ1-1
clone size: -
D gene: TRBD1

CDR3 DNA: TGTGCCAGCTCACGAACATCGTCTAGCTCCGATACGCAGTATTTT
CDR3 protein: CASSRTSSSSDTQYF
V gene: TRBV18
J gene: TRBJ2-3
clone size: -
D gene: -

CDR3 DNA: TGTGCCAGCAGTTTGCCAGCTGGGGCCAACGTCCTGACTTTC
CDR3 protein: CASSLPAGANVLTF
V gene: TRBV28
J gene: TRBJ2-6
clone size: -
D gene: -

CDR3 DNA: TGTGCCTCAATCGGGCCGGGTGGCAATCAGCCCCAGCATTTT
CDR3 protein: CASIGPGGNQPQHF
V gene: TRBV19
J gene: TRBJ1-5
clone size: -
D gene: -

CDR3 DNA: TGTGCCAGCAGTTACAGTCGGGGGGCAGGAAAACTGTTTTTT
CDR3 protein: CASSYSRGAGKLFF
V gene: TRBV6-2/TRBV6-3
J gene: TRBJ1-4
clone size: few
D gene: -

CDR3 DNA: TGTGCCAGCAGGCTAGCGGGACTCACCGGGGAGCTGTTTTTT
CDR3 protein: CASRLAGLTGELFF
V gene: TRBV14
J gene: TRBJ2-2
clone size: -
D gene: TRBD2

CDR3 DNA: TGTGCCAGTAGTATAATGGGCCTAGACAAAGAGACCCAGTACTTC
CDR3 protein: CASSIMGLDKETQYF
V gene: TRBV19
J gene: TRBJ2-5
clone size: -
D gene: -

CDR3 DNA: TGTGCCAGCAGTTTATCAGTCGGATTCGCCAAAAACATTCAGTACTTC
CDR3 protein: CASSLSVGFAKNIQYF
V gene: TRBV27
J gene: TRBJ2-4
clone size: -
D gene: -

CDR3 DNA: TGTGCCAGCAGCCCATACACTAGCGGGGAGACCCAGTACTTC
CDR3 protein: CASSPYTSGETQYF
V gene: TRBV7-6
J gene: TRBJ2-5
clone size: -
D gene: TRBD2